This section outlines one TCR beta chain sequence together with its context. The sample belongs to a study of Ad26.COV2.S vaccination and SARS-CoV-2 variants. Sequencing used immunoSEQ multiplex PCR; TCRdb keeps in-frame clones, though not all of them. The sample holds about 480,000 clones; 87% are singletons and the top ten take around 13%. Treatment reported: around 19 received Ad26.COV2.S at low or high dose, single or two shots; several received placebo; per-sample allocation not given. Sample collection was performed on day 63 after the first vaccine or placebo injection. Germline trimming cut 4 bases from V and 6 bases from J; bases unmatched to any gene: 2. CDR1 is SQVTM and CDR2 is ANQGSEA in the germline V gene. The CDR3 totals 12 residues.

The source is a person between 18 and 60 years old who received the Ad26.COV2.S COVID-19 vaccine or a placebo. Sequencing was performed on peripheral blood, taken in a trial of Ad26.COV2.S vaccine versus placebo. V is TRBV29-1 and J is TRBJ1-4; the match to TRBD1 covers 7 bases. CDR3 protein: CSVGQGDEKLFF. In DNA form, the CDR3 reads TGCAGCGTTGGACAGGGCGATGAAAAACTGTTTTTT.